The 5 T cell receptor beta chains below come from one sample, sequenced in a study of technical replicates of blood from a few donors. The protocol was immunoSEQ multiplex PCR, while the TCRdb copy is restricted to in-frame clones and leaves out a portion. The sample gives about 83,000 clones, around 90% of which show up once; approximately 0.25% is in the top ten. Source material: T cells isolated from PBMCs. The receptors come from a human donor in good health.

V usage is TRBV5-1 and J usage is TRBJ1-2, with D possibly being TRBD1 (6 bases). Germline V CDR1 and CDR2: SGHRS, YFSETQ. CDR3 length: 14 amino acids. V gave up 4 bases and J gave up 2 bases, with 12 bases separating them. The CDR3 region has the DNA TGCGCCAGCAGCCCCTCGGACAGCAACTATGGCTACACCTTC. This codes for CASSPSDSNYGYTF.

This chain joins TRBV10-3 and TRBJ2-3; 8 bases line up with TRBD2. Trimming took 11 bases from V and 2 from J; bases not matched to a gene: 12. The CDR3 is 15 amino acids. The germline gives CDR1 ENHRY, CDR2 SYGVKD. DNA of the CDR3: TGTGCCGCCCGGGGGGGGCGGGGGACCACAGATACGCAGTATTTT. Protein sequence: CAARGGRGTTDTQYF.

The chain is built from TRBV27 and TRBJ1-1; 7 bases match TRBD1. V gave up 5 bases and J gave up 3 bases; unmatched junction bases: 12. CDR3 length equals 16 residues. The germline V gene has CDR1 MNHEY and CDR2 SMNVEV (reference sequence). In DNA form, the CDR3 reads TGTGCCAGCAGTATGAGCTCAGGGGGTAGGGACACTGAAGCTTTCTTT. This encodes CASSMSSGGRDTEAFF.

This chain uses TRBV6-4 with TRBJ2-7; no reliable D call. The ends were cut back, 3 bases at V and 4 bases at J, with 10 bases in the middle. This CDR3 spans 13 amino acids. The germline gives CDR1 MRHNA, CDR2 SNTAGT. CDR3 sequence: CASSDQINYEQYF. DNA for the CDR3: TGTGCCAGCAGTGATCAGATTAATTACGAGCAGTACTTC.

V and J are TRBV27 and TRBJ2-2; D is possibly TRBD2 (6 bases). In germline, CDR1 is MNHEY, CDR2 SMNVEV (reference sequence). Trimming cost V 4 bases and J 1 base, with 10 bases left between them. The CDR3 is 15 amino acids. The chain's CDR3 is CASSYLGGNTGELFF. In nucleotides, the CDR3 is TGTGCCAGCAGTTACTTGGGGGGGAACACCGGGGAGCTGTTTTTT.